A selection of T cell receptor beta chains follows, all from one sample in a study of cytomegalovirus exposure and HLA in healthy donors. Clones were read by immunoSEQ multiplex PCR, and TCRdb kept only the in-frame ones, dropping some. The table for this sample gives around 140,000 clones. The sequenced sample consisted of PBMCs. These receptors were collected from a male donor in good health and CMV-seronegative. CDR3s include the opening cysteine and the closing phenylalanine or tryptophan. D genes are given only for firm matches.

V	J	D	CDR3	DNA
TRBV19	TRBJ1-1	TRBD1	CASRPGQTNTEAFF	TGTGCCAGTCGACCGGGACAGACGAACACTGAAGCTTTCTTT
TRBV19	TRBJ2-7	TRBD2	CASRNRGGFDEQYF	TGTGCCAGTAGAAATCGGGGGGGCTTCGACGAGCAGTACTTC
TRBV5-1	TRBJ2-7	NA	CASSLTGSALEQYF	TGCGCCAGCAGCTTGACAGGGTCAGCACTCGAGCAGTACTTC
TRBV5-1	TRBJ2-7	NA	CASSPGTSYYEQYF	TGCGCCAGCAGCCCTGGGACTTCTTACTACGAGCAGTACTTC
TRBV25-1	TRBJ1-5	TRBD1	CASSDRGDQPQHF	TGTGCCAGCAGTGACAGGGGGGATCAGCCCCAGCATTTT
TRBV5-6	TRBJ2-7	NA	CASSLMPSGPEQYF	TGTGCCAGCAGCTTGATGCCGAGCGGCCCTGAGCAGTACTTC
TRBV4-1	TRBJ2-7	NA	CASSQYLMRLEQYF	TGCGCCAGCAGCCAGTACCTTATGAGGCTCGAGCAGTACTTC
TRBV6-1	TRBJ2-7	NA	CASTWDSPGQYF	TGTGCCAGCACCTGGGACTCTCCGGGGCAGTACTTC
TRBV27	TRBJ1-1	TRBD1	CASSLLRDRLNTEAFF	TGTGCCAGCAGTTTGCTACGGGACAGGCTGAACACTGAAGCTTTCTTT
TRBV27	TRBJ2-3	NA	CASSSMWGEAQYF	TGTGCCAGCAGTTCGATGTGGGGGGAGGCGCAGTATTTT
TRBV18	TRBJ1-4	NA	CASSPGLGEKLFF	TGTGCCAGCTCACCAGGGCTTGGTGAAAAACTGTTTTTT
TRBV7-8	TRBJ1-5	NA	CASSGLNQPQHF	TGTGCCAGCAGCGGCCTTAATCAGCCCCAGCATTTT
TRBV19	TRBJ1-5	NA	CASSPTVSNQPQHF	TGTGCCAGTAGTCCGACAGTTAGCAATCAGCCCCAGCATTTT
TRBV6-1	TRBJ2-3	TRBD2	CASSEEWRGGADTQYF	TGTGCCAGCAGTGAAGAGTGGCGGGGAGGGGCAGATACGCAGTATTTT
TRBV2	TRBJ1-2	NA	CASDSPASVANYGYTF	TGTGCCAGCGACAGTCCCGCTAGTGTAGCTAACTATGGCTACACCTTC
TRBV5-1	TRBJ1-1	NA	CASSLGNGPNTEAFF	TGCGCCAGCAGCCTAGGAAATGGCCCGAACACTGAAGCTTTCTTT
TRBV30	TRBJ2-5	NA	CAWNNQETQYF	TGTGCCTGGAATAACCAAGAGACCCAGTACTTC
TRBV7-3	TRBJ2-2	TRBD2	CASSEKGGQLTGELFF	TGTGCCAGCAGCGAGAAGGGAGGGCAACTCACCGGGGAGCTGTTTTTT
TRBV6-1	TRBJ2-1	NA	CASYNRETAYNEQFF	TGTGCCAGCTATAACAGGGAGACAGCCTACAATGAGCAGTTCTTC
TRBV30	TRBJ1-1	TRBD1	CAWSVRDRESFF	TGTGCCTGGAGTGTACGAGACAGGGAATCTTTCTTT
TRBV6-5	TRBJ2-1	TRBD2	CASSYWREAYNEQFF	TGTGCCAGCAGTTATTGGCGGGAGGCCTACAATGAGCAGTTCTTC
TRBV9	TRBJ2-7	NA	CASSEALGEQYF	TGTGCCAGCAGCGAGGCACTAGGGGAGCAGTACTTC
TRBV4-3	TRBJ1-6	TRBD1	CASSQDSRGSSPLHF	TGCGCCAGCAGCCAAGATAGCAGGGGGTCTTCACCCCTCCACTTT
TRBV6-5	TRBJ1-2	NA	CASSYTPREGSYGYTF	TGTGCCAGCAGTTATACCCCCAGGGAGGGGTCCTATGGCTACACCTTC
TRBV4-1	TRBJ2-7	TRBD1	CASSQDLGRQGFNEQYF	TGCGCCAGCAGCCAAGACCTTGGGAGACAGGGGTTTAACGAGCAGTACTTC
TRBV11-2	TRBJ2-1	NA	CASSKRDTEAYNEQFF	TGTGCCAGCAGCAAGAGGGACACCGAGGCCTACAATGAGCAGTTCTTC
TRBV9	TRBJ2-5	NA	CASSVRGQETQYF	TGTGCCAGCAGCGTGAGGGGGCAAGAGACCCAGTACTTC
TRBV11-1	TRBJ2-5	NA	CASSFRDNQETQYF	TGTGCCAGCAGCTTCCGGGACAATCAAGAGACCCAGTACTTC
TRBV29-1	TRBJ1-5	TRBD1	CSVIDRDNQPQHF	TGCAGCGTTATCGACAGGGACAATCAGCCCCAGCATTTT
TRBV7-9	TRBJ2-5	TRBD1	CASSLTTGVGTQYF	TGTGCCAGCAGCTTGACGACAGGGGTTGGCACCCAGTACTTC
TRBV7-2	TRBJ1-1	TRBD1	CASSLVKRQGAFEAFF	TGTGCCAGCAGCTTAGTCAAGAGACAGGGGGCTTTTGAAGCTTTCTTT
TRBV18	TRBJ1-2	TRBD1	CASSPRTGVDYGYTF	TGTGCCAGCTCACCGCGGACAGGGGTCGACTATGGCTACACCTTC
TRBV19	TRBJ1-2	NA	CASSAGRTNYGYTF	TGTGCCAGTAGTGCGGGACGGACCAACTATGGCTACACCTTC
TRBV29-1	TRBJ2-1	TRBD2	CSAGYEASGLSDNEQFF	TGCAGCGCCGGGTACGAGGCTAGCGGACTCTCCGACAATGAGCAGTTCTTC
TRBV19	TRBJ2-2	TRBD1	CASSPSKGQGRTGELFF	TGTGCCAGTAGTCCCTCGAAGGGACAGGGGCGCACCGGGGAGCTGTTTTTT
TRBV9	TRBJ2-7	NA	CASSLDSSGYEQYF	TGTGCCAGCAGCCTGGACAGCTCAGGCTACGAGCAGTACTTC
TRBV10-1	TRBJ2-7	TRBD2	CASASASGTYEQYF	TGCGCCAGTGCCTCAGCTAGCGGGACTTACGAGCAGTACTTC
TRBV10-1	TRBJ2-7	NA	CASSERGLFYEQYF	TGCGCCAGCAGTGAAAGAGGACTGTTCTACGAGCAGTACTTC
TRBV4-3	TRBJ2-7	TRBD1	CASSQGSGQEIYEQYF	TGCGCCAGCAGCCAAGGGTCGGGACAGGAGATTTACGAGCAGTACTTC
TRBV5-1	TRBJ1-1	TRBD1	CASSPRTDRGRDIPRNTEAFF	TGCGCCAGCAGCCCCCGTACGGACAGGGGGCGCGATATTCCAAGGAACACTGAAGCTTTCTTT
TRBV27	TRBJ1-2	NA	CASSFLGEGDGYTF	TGTGCCAGCAGTTTCTTAGGGGAGGGGGACGGCTACACCTTC
TRBV5-6	TRBJ2-1	NA	CASSSPGDNEQFF	TGTGCCAGCAGCTCCCCAGGGGACAATGAGCAGTTCTTC
TRBV19	TRBJ2-1	NA	CASSIGSFYNEQFF	TGTGCCAGTAGTATCGGGTCTTTCTACAATGAGCAGTTCTTC
TRBV5-1	TRBJ2-6	NA	CASNILSGANVLTF	TGCGCCAGCAACATCCTCTCTGGGGCCAACGTCCTGACTTTC
TRBV6-5	TRBJ1-4	TRBD1	CASSTTGQNEKLFF	TGTGCCAGCAGTACAACGGGACAGAATGAAAAACTGTTTTTT
TRBV19	TRBJ2-7	TRBD1	CASSIEGQGSSYEQYF	TGTGCCAGTAGTATAGAGGGACAGGGGAGCTCCTACGAGCAGTACTTC
TRBV19	TRBJ1-2	TRBD1	CASSKPGGIGYTF	TGTGCCAGTAGTAAACCAGGGGGCATTGGCTACACCTTC